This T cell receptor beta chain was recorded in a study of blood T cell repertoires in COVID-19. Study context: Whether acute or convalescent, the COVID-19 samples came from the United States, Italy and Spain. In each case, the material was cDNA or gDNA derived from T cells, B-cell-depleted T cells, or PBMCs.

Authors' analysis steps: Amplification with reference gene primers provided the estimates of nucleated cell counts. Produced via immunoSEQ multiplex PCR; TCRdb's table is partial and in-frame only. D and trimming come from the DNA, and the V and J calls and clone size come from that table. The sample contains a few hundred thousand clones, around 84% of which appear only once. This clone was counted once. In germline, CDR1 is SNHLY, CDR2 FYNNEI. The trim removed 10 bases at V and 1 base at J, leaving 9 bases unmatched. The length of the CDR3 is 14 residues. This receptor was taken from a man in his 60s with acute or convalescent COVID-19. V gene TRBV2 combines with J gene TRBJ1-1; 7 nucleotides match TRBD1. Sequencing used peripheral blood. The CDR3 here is CATERRQGNTEAFF. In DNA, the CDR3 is TGTGCCACCGAACGACGACAGGGGAACACTGAAGCTTTCTTT.